Below are 25 T cell receptor beta chains sequenced from a single sample in a study of T cells expressing NK-cell markers. After re-calling the 5' RACE reads, TCRdb lists one entry per CDR3 protein, DNA absent. The table lists approximately 440,000 distinct CDR3 sequences, with more than 1.4% in the top ten. Material for sequencing was blood T cells: a sorted CD56 or NKG2C T cell subset, CD4+ or CD8+ T cells, or bulk PBMC T cells (not recorded which). Receptors were obtained from a woman aged 50 to 65 in good health.

The chain's CDR3 is CASSSRGTVSYGYTF. V gene TRBV12-3 or TRBV12-4 combines with J gene TRBJ1-2; the D gene TCRdb calls, TRBD1, cannot be checked with no DNA. This CDR3 is built from 15 residues.

This sequence joins TRBV29-1 and TRBJ1-5. Germline CDR1 is SQVTM and CDR2 is ANQGSEA. The CDR3 runs to 13 residues. CDR3 loop: CSVAGSSNQPQHF.

J is TRBJ2-4 and V is TRBV7-9; TCRdb indicates TRBD1, and absent DNA this call remains unverified. This CDR3 region has 14 residues. Per germline, CDR1 SEHNR and CDR2 FQNEAQ (reference sequence). CDR3: CASSPRDRSLIQYF.

V gene TRBV7-7 combines with J gene TRBJ2-3; TCRdb designates TRBD1, a call that cannot be tested without DNA. Germline V CDR1 and CDR2: SSHAT, FNYEAQ (reference sequence). The CDR3 runs 14 residues. CDR3 region: CASSPQGASDTQYF. Combining the CDR3 with reference TRBV7-7 and TRBJ2-3 gives the whole variable domain GAGVSQSPRYKVTKRGQDVTLRCDPISSHATLYWYQQALGQGPEFLTYFNYEAQPDKSGLPSDRFSAERPEGSISTLTIQRTEQRDSAMYRCASSPQGASDTQYFGPGTRLTVL.

V usage is TRBV12-3 or TRBV12-4 and J usage is TRBJ2-7; the TCRdb call, TRBD2, lacks DNA for checking. This CDR3 contains 14 residues. The CDR3 loop reads CASSRGGTRYEQYF.

The gene calls are TRBV21-1 and TRBJ2-1. TRBV21-1 is annotated as a pseudogene. This CDR3 comprises 11 residues. The CDR3 region is CASSNSDGQFF.

The genes are TRBV19 and TRBJ2-4. Looked up from germline, CDR1 is LNHDA and CDR2 is SQIVND (reference sequence). This CDR3 has 15 residues. The chain's CDR3 is CASSSEVLAKNIQYF.

CDR3 loop: CSVEVWSTDTQYF. V is TRBV29-1 and J is TRBJ2-3. Germline lookup yields CDR1 SQVTM and CDR2 ANQGSEA. This CDR3 region has 13 residues.

The chain couples TRBV5-1 to TRBJ1-2; TCRdb's D call, TRBD1, is unchecked because there is no DNA. The CDR3 covers 12 residues. The germline CDR1 and CDR2 sequences are SGHRS and YFSETQ. CDR3 residues: CASSLAGGTNTF.

The rearrangement links TRBV7-9 to TRBJ1-1; the D call of TRBD1 rests on TCRdb alone, since no DNA is present to check it. The CDR3 is made up of 17 amino acids. From germline, CDR1 is SEHNR and CDR2 FQNEAQ (reference sequence). The CDR3 reads CASSSPWGLGVGTEAFF.

The chain couples TRBV20-1 to TRBJ2-7; TCRdb's D call of TRBD2 is untestable without DNA. The germline CDR1 and CDR2 sequences are DFQATT and SNEGSKA (reference sequence). The CDR3 is 13 residues long. This chain's CDR3 is CSLLLAGAYEQYF.

This chain uses TRBV4-1 with TRBJ2-3; TCRdb's D call of TRBD1 is untestable without DNA. The CDR3 consists of 17 residues. Germline loops: CDR1 MGHRA, CDR2 YSYEKL. The CDR3 reads CASSQGDRAQSTDTQYF.

The rearrangement joins TRBV4-1 to TRBJ2-6; as DNA is missing, the TRBD2 call by TCRdb cannot be tested. The CDR3 sequence is 18 residues long. Germline V gives CDR1 MGHRA, CDR2 YSYEKL. CDR3 sequence reads: CASSQGGRASSGANVLTF.

This chain links TRBV5-1 with TRBJ2-3; TCRdb's D call of TRBD1 is untestable without DNA. The CDR3 has 14 residues. Germline V gene data show CDR1 as SGHRS and CDR2 as YFSETQ. CDR3: CASSEGQGARTQYF.

The chain recombines TRBV12-3 or TRBV12-4 with TRBJ2-1; TCRdb's D call, TRBD1, is unchecked because there is no DNA. The CDR3 loop spans 16 amino acids. The CDR3 loop reads CASSSHGQGSYNEQFF.

This chain connects TRBV19 to TRBJ2-7. Germline V gene data show CDR1 as LNHDA and CDR2 as SQIVND (reference sequence). This CDR3 comprises 12 residues. CDR3 residues: CASSRTRYEQYF.

This chain's CDR3 is CASSIKSRQGNEQFF. The chain carries TRBV19 and TRBJ2-1; TCRdb indicates TRBD1, and absent DNA this call remains unverified. The germline V gene has CDR1 LNHDA and CDR2 SQIVND (reference sequence). CDR3 length: 15 amino acids.

The V and J genes are TRBV10-2 and TRBJ1-2. The CDR3 spans 12 residues. The germline V gene encodes CDR1 WSHSY and CDR2 SAAADI. The CDR3 protein is CASKDSNYGYTF.

CDR3 region: CASSFGVAKNIQYF. The chain recombines TRBV5-5 with TRBJ2-4. Germline CDR1 is SGHKS and CDR2 is YYEKEE (reference sequence). This CDR3 spans 14 amino acids.

The rearrangement links TRBV20-1 to TRBJ2-1; the D call from TCRdb, TRBD1, cannot be confirmed without DNA. Germline CDR1 and CDR2: DFQATT and SNEGSKA (reference sequence). This CDR3 comprises 17 residues. The CDR3 is CSARDPTSGTLYNEQFF.

The J gene is TRBJ1-2, the V gene TRBV7-9; checking the TCRdb D call of TRBD1 is not possible without DNA. Germline V CDR1 and CDR2: SEHNR, FQNEAQ (reference sequence). This CDR3 has 13 residues. CDR3 amino acids: CASSITGGHGYTF.

CDR3 sequence reads: CASSERGSYYGYTF. V gene TRBV5-1 combines with J gene TRBJ1-2; the TCRdb call, TRBD1, lacks DNA for checking. The V gene's germline CDR1 is SGHRS and CDR2 YFSETQ. CDR3 length: 14 residues.

The V gene is TRBV7-9, the J gene TRBJ2-5; TCRdb calls TRBD2, which cannot be checked without DNA. The CDR3 runs to 15 residues. Germline-derived CDR1 and CDR2 are SEHNR and FQNEAQ (reference sequence). The CDR3 region is CASSSPSPYQETQYF.

V and J are TRBV24-1 and TRBJ2-1; TCRdb proposes TRBD1, but this gene call is untestable without DNA. Germline CDR1 KGHDR, CDR2 SFDVKD. CDR3 length: 12 residues. The CDR3 region is CATSDSPQRQFF.

J is TRBJ1-1 and V is TRBV10-3. From germline, CDR1 is ENHRY and CDR2 SYGVKD. The CDR3 is 13 residues long. The chain's CDR3 is CAISEVSNAEAFF.